This T cell receptor (beta chain) was documented in a study of T-cell reconstitution after alpha-beta-depleted transplantation in children. Study-level points and caveats: Recipient T cells and thymic progenitors that survived gave rise to the high TCRbeta diversity observed at day 60 in some patients. After transplant, at about two months, alpha-beta T cells were reportedly derived from several hundred expanded graft clones.

For TCRbeta, the library was prepared with unique molecular identifiers. Each CDR3 protein gets one entry after TCRdb re-called the PCR reads with MiXCR. The sample yields about 610,000 distinct CDR3 sequences, 25% to 30% seen once. Concerning this clonotype itself: Its target is not known.

With 1 base removed from V and 4 bases from J, the gap between germline ends came to 12 bases. Germline CDR1 is SQVTM and CDR2 is ANQGSEA. The CDR3 is 14 amino acids. This material consisted of PBMCs, taken before TCRalphabeta/CD19-depleted stem cell transplant. The clonotype comes from a boy in the first two years of life with Wiskott-Aldrich syndrome, due to receive a stem cell transplant. This sequence joins TRBV29-1 and TRBJ2-3, with a tentative D call TRBD2 (6 bases). The CDR3 spells CSVEGPGVADTQYF. The DNA of the CDR3 is TGCAGCGTTGAAGGTCCGGGAGTCGCAGATACGCAGTATTTT.